This record looks at one T cell receptor beta chain sequence and its context. Germline V gives CDR1 SGHRS, CDR2 YFSETQ. The CDR3 consists of 14 residues. V lost 4 bases to trimming and J lost 4 bases, with 12 bases between them. The sample belongs to a study of blood T cell repertoires in COVID-19. Turning to the study itself: Collection of acute and convalescent COVID-19 samples took place in the United States, Italy and Spain. T cells, B-cell-depleted T cells, or PBMCs provided the cDNA or gDNA that served as material.

The method was immunoSEQ multiplex PCR; TCRdb's version includes in-frame clones alone and lacks a portion of them. The sample shows about 50,000 clones, roughly 88% of them seen only once. The V call is TRBV5-1, the J call TRBJ1-3, with a weak D call TRBD1 (6 bases). Material: peripheral blood. The sequence was obtained from a woman aged 60-75 years with acute or convalescent COVID-19. The CDR3 coding sequence is TGCGCCAGCAGCACAGGGATCACCGGAAACACCATATATTTT. As protein: CASSTGITGNTIYF.